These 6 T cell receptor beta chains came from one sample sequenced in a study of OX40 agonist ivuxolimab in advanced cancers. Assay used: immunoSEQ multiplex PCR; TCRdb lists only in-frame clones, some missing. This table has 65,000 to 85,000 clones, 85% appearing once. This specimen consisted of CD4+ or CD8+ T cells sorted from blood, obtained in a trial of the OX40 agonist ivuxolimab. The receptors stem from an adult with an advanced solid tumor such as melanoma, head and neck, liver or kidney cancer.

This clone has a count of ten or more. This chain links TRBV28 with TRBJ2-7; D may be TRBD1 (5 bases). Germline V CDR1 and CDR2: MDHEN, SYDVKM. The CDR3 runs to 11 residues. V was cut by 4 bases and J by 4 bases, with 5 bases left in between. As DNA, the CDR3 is TGTGCCAGCAGTTACAGGTACGAGCAGTACTTC. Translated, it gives CASSYRYEQYF.

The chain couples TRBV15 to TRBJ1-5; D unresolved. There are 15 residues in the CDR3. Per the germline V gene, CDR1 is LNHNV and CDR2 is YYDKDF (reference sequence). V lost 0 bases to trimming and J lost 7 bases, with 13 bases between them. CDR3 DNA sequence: TGTGCCACCAGCAGAGATTGGCAAGAGGACCAGCCCCAGCATTTT. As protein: CATSRDWQEDQPQHF.

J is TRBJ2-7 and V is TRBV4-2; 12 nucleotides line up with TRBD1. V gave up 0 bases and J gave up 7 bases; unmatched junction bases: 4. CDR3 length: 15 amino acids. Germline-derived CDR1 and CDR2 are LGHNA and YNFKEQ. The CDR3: CASSQEGQGAREQYF. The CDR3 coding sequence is TGTGCCAGCAGCCAAGAGGGACAGGGGGCGCGGGAGCAGTACTTC.

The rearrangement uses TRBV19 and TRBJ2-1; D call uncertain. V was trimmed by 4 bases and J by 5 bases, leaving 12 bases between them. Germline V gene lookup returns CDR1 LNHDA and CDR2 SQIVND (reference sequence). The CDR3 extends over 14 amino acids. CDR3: CASSTPLPHNEQFF. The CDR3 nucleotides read TGTGCCAGTAGTACTCCCCTACCTCACAATGAGCAGTTCTTC.

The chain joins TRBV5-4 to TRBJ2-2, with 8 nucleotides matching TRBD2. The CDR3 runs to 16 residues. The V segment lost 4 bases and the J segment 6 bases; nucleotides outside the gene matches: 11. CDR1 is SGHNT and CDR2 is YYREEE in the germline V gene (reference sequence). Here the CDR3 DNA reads TGTGCCAGCAGCAAACGGGGGGGCGAGACCCCCGGGGAGCTGTTTTTT. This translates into CASSKRGGETPGELFF.

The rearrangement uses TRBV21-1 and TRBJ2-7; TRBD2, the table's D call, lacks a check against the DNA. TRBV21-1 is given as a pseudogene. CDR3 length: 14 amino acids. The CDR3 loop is CASSKGQEPYEQYF. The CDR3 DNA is TGTGCCAGCAGCAAAGGCCAAGAGCCCTACGAGCAGTACTTC.